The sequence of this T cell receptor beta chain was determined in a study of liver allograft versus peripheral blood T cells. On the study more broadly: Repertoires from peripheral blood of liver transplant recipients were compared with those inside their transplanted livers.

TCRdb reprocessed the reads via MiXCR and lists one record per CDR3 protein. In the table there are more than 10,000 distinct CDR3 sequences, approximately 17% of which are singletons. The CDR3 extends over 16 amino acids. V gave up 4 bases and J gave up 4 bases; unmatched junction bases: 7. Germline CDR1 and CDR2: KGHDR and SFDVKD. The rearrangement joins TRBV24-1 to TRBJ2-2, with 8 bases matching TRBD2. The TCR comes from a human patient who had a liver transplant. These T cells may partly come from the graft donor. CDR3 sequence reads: CATSDPVAGSTGELFF. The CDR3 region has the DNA TGTGCCACCAGTGACCCAGTAGCGGGGTCCACCGGGGAGCTGTTTTTT.